One and the same sample provided the 10 T cell receptor beta chains below, sequenced in a study of cytomegalovirus exposure and HLA in healthy donors (dated by TCRdb to the late 2010s). The receptor library was made with the immunoSEQ multiplex PCR assay. For the multiplex PCR, a mixture combining 60 forward primers for TCR Vbeta segments and 13 reverse primers for TCR Jbeta segments was used. TCRdb carries this immuneACCESS record with in-frame sequences only. Its versions omit some clonotypes, under half of them owing to an unresolved V gene in the studies checked, with the rest unexplained. The sample records under 150,000 clones, under 75% of which are singletons. The ten largest clones take up 2.4% of the sample. Source material: PBMCs. Receptors were obtained from a woman between 35 and 50 years old in good health and CMV-seronegative.

This chain connects TRBV5-1 to TRBJ1-4; D is perhaps TRBD1 (5 bases). V lost 0 bases and J lost 8, with 20 bases in between. This CDR3 is 17 amino acids long. Germline V gene sequence: CDR1 SGHRS, CDR2 YFSETQ. CDR3 protein: CASSLGAAGKAWEKLFF. CDR3 sequence (DNA): TGCGCCAGCAGCTTGGGGGCGGCAGGGAAGGCTTGGGAAAAACTGTTTTTT.

This chain links TRBV5-1 with TRBJ1-3; D is uncertain. V lost 0 bases and J 0 bases, leaving 10 bases between the germline ends. Germline V gives CDR1 SGHRS, CDR2 YFSETQ. There are 16 residues in the CDR3. CDR3 bases: TGCGCCAGCAGCTTGGCCCGGAGCCACTCTGGAAACACCATATATTTT. Translated, it gives CASSLARSHSGNTIYF.

This rearrangement joins TRBV6-1 to TRBJ1-5, with D perhaps TRBD1 (6 bases). V lost 7 bases to trimming and J lost 0 bases, with 10 bases between them. The CDR3 covers 14 residues. Germline loops: CDR1 MNHNS, CDR2 SASEGT. The CDR3 coding sequence is TGTGCCAGCACCACAGGGAATAGCAATCAGCCCCAGCATTTT. Translation: CASTTGNSNQPQHF.

This clone has more than one count but fewer than ten. The chain has TRBV19 and TRBJ1-3; D might be TRBD1 (5 bases). The V gene's germline CDR1 is LNHDA and CDR2 SQIVND (reference sequence). The V end was cut by 7 bases, the J end by 0 bases, with 13 bases between. There are 15 residues in the CDR3. The CDR3 nucleotides read TGTGCCAGTAAGGCGGCAGGGCTCTCTGGAAACACCATATATTTT. Translated: CASKAAGLSGNTIYF.

The J gene is TRBJ1-5, the V gene TRBV29-1; no firm D call. The CDR3 extends over 13 amino acids. Deletions cut 3 bases from V and 2 bases from J, with 8 bases between. The germline CDR1 and CDR2 sequences are SQVTM and ANQGSEA. The chain's CDR3 is CSVDFGGNQPQHF. The CDR3 DNA follows: TGCAGCGTTGATTTCGGAGGCAATCAGCCCCAGCATTTT.

The V call is TRBV5-1, the J call TRBJ1-2; 7 positions agree with TRBD1. The V and J ends lost 4 bases and 1 base, in that order; junction bases with no gene match: 4. The CDR3 consists of 14 residues. Germline CDR1 is SGHRS and CDR2 is YFSETQ. This CDR3 reads CASSNQGVNYGYTF. The CDR3 nucleotides read TGCGCCAGCAGCAACCAGGGGGTTAACTATGGCTACACCTTC.

This sequence joins TRBV7-2 and TRBJ2-7; TRBD1 matches at 7 bases. Germline-derived CDR1 and CDR2 are SGHTA and FQGNSA. The CDR3 loop spans 14 amino acids. The ends lost 5 bases at V and 3 bases at J; junction bases unmatched: 7. CDR3 bases: TGTGCCAGCAGCCGGGGACAGAGGGACTACGAGCAGTACTTC. Its translation: CASSRGQRDYEQYF.

This chain uses TRBV4-2 with TRBJ2-3, with a weak D call TRBD2 (6 bases). V lost 0 bases, J lost 6 bases, and 13 bases lay in between. Germline CDR1 is LGHNA and CDR2 is YNFKEQ. The CDR3 contains 15 residues. The CDR3 here is CASSQDWASVDTQYF. In DNA, the CDR3 is TGTGCCAGCAGCCAAGATTGGGCTAGCGTCGATACGCAGTATTTT.

This clone showed up just a few times. The chain employs TRBV28 and TRBJ1-1, with 7 bases lining up with TRBD1. Germline V lookup: CDR1 MDHEN, CDR2 SYDVKM. With 6 bases clipped from V and 4 bases from J, the junction kept 14 bases outside the gene matches. The CDR3 length is 16 residues. In DNA form, the CDR3 reads TGTGCCAGCAGCCGTCCGGTAGGGGGCAGGGGCACTGAAGCTTTCTTT. As protein: CASSRPVGGRGTEAFF.

The V call is TRBV19, the J call TRBJ1-1; TRBD1 matches 9 bases. The germline V gene has CDR1 LNHDA and CDR2 SQIVND (reference sequence). This CDR3 region has 14 residues. Trimming cost V 5 bases and J 6 bases; bases outside gene matches: 7. CDR3 DNA: TGTGCCAGTAGTCCACAGGGGGCCATCGCTGAAGCTTTCTTT. This encodes CASSPQGAIAEAFF.